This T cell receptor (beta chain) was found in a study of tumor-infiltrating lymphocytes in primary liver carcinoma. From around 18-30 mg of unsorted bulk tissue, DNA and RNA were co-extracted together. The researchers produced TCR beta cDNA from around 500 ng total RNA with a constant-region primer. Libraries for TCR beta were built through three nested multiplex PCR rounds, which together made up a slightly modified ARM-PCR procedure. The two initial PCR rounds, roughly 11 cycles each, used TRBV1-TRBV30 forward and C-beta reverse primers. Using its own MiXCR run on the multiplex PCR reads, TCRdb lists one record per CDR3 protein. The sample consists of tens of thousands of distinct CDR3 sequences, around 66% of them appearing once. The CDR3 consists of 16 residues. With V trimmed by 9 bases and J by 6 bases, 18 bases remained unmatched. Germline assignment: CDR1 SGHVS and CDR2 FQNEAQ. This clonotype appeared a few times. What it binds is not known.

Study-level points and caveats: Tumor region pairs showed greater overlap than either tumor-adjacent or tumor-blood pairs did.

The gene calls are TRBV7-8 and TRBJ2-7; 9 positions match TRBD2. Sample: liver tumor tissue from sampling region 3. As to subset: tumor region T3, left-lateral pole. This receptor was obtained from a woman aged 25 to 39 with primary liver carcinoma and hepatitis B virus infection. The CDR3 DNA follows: TGTGCCAGTAGCCCATCACTAGCGGGCGAAGGCCTCGAGCAGTACTTC. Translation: CASSPSLAGEGLEQYF.